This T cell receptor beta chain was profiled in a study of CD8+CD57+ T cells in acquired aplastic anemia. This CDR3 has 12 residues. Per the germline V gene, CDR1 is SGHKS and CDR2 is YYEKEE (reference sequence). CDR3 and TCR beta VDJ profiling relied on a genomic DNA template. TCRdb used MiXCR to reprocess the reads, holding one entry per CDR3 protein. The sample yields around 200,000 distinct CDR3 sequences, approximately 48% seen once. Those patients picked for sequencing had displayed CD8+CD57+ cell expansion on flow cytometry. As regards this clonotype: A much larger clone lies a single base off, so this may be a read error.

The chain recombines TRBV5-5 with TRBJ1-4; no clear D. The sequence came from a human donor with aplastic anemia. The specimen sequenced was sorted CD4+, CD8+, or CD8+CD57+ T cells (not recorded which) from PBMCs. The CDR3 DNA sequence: TGTGCCAGCAGCTTCCAAAATGAAAAACTGGTTTTT. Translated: CASSFQNEKLVF.